This TCR beta chain was recovered during a study of cytomegalovirus exposure and HLA in healthy donors. Donors likely had unrecorded immune exposures despite being nominally healthy when sampled. This CDR3 is 13 amino acids long. The germline CDR1 and CDR2 sequences are ENHRY and SYGVKD. V dropped 6 bases and J dropped 9 bases, with 14 bases sitting between them. Primers: 60 Vbeta forward and 13 Jbeta reverse. Clones were read by immunoSEQ multiplex PCR, and TCRdb kept only the in-frame ones, dropping some. The data contain around 200,000 clones, 80% of them singletons. The sequenced sample was PBMCs. The gene calls are TRBV10-3 and TRBJ2-2; possibly TRBD2 for D (6 bases). The clonotype was recovered from a boy between 10 and 17 years old in good health and CMV-seronegative. CDR3 protein: CAISGDFSRELFF. The CDR3 bases are TGTGCCATCAGCGGGGACTTCAGCCGGGAGCTGTTTTTT.